The rows below give T cell receptor beta chains drawn from one sample of a study of shared clonotypes between healthy human individuals. TCRdb's copy holds only in-frame clones and misses some; the assay was immunoSEQ multiplex PCR. The sample lists 1.4 million to 1.5 million clones, roughly 95% occurring once. Sequenced: naive CD4+ T cells sorted from blood. Source of these receptors: a young man in good health. CDR3s include the opening cysteine and the closing phenylalanine or tryptophan. A D gene is named only where the DNA matches it firmly. A clone size is listed for some rows: how often the clone was seen (once, few, many), or a class if it is expanded.

v_gene: TRBV18
len: 16
d_gene: TRBD1
j_gene: TRBJ2-2
abundance: -
CDR3nt: TGTGCCAGCTCACAAGCCGGGACAGGGAGCACCGGGGAGCTGTTTTTT
CDR3aa: CASSQAGTGSTGELFF

v_gene: TRBV2
len: 15
d_gene: -
j_gene: TRBJ1-3
abundance: -
CDR3nt: TGTGCCAGCAGTCCATCCGGGATTCCTGGAAACACCATATATTTT
CDR3aa: CASSPSGIPGNTIYF

v_gene: TRBV9
len: 16
d_gene: TRBD2
j_gene: TRBJ2-3
abundance: -
CDR3nt: TGTGCCAGCAGCACCCTAGGAGCGGGAGTCACAGATACGCAGTATTTT
CDR3aa: CASSTLGAGVTDTQYF

v_gene: TRBV5-6
len: 13
d_gene: -
j_gene: TRBJ1-1
abundance: -
CDR3nt: TGTGCCAGCAGCTACCTCCTGAACACTGAAGCTTTCTTT
CDR3aa: CASSYLLNTEAFF

v_gene: TRBV7-9
len: 15
d_gene: TRBD2
j_gene: TRBJ2-1
abundance: -
CDR3nt: TGTGCCAGCAGCTTACTAGCGGGTCTCTACAATGAGCAGTTCTTC
CDR3aa: CASSLLAGLYNEQFF

v_gene: TRBV19
len: 14
d_gene: -
j_gene: TRBJ2-5
abundance: -
CDR3nt: TGTGCCAGTAGTATAGGGGGTGGTTGGGAGACCCAGTACTTC
CDR3aa: CASSIGGGWETQYF

v_gene: TRBV21-1
len: 13
d_gene: -
j_gene: TRBJ2-5
abundance: -
CDR3nt: TGTGCCAGCAGCCGGACAGGACAAGAGACCCAGTACTTC
CDR3aa: CASSRTGQETQYF

v_gene: TRBV6-5
len: 16
d_gene: TRBD2
j_gene: TRBJ2-7
abundance: -
CDR3nt: TGTGCCAGCAGTTACTCGGCTAGCGGGAGGTTCTACGAGCAGTACTTC
CDR3aa: CASSYSASGRFYEQYF

v_gene: TRBV10-3
len: 15
d_gene: -
j_gene: TRBJ2-6
abundance: once
CDR3nt: TGTGCCATCGGCTCCGTCGCCAATGGGGCCAACGTCCTGACTTTC
CDR3aa: CAIGSVANGANVLTF

v_gene: TRBV4-2
len: 15
d_gene: -
j_gene: TRBJ1-2
abundance: -
CDR3nt: TGTGCCAGCAGCCAGGACGACAGAGCGAATTATGGCTACACCTTC
CDR3aa: CASSQDDRANYGYTF

v_gene: TRBV29-1
len: 14
d_gene: -
j_gene: TRBJ2-5
abundance: once
CDR3nt: TGCAGCGTGGACATTCGGACAAGTGGAGAGACCCAGTACTTC
CDR3aa: CSVDIRTSGETQYF

v_gene: TRBV9
len: 15
d_gene: -
j_gene: TRBJ2-1
abundance: -
CDR3nt: TGTGCCAGCAGCTCGGACATGAGCTCCTACAATGAGCAGTTCTTC
CDR3aa: CASSSDMSSYNEQFF

v_gene: TRBV28
len: 14
d_gene: TRBD2
j_gene: TRBJ2-1
abundance: -
CDR3nt: TGTGCCAGCAAAGGCGGGAGAATCGGAAATGAGCAGTTCTTC
CDR3aa: CASKGGRIGNEQFF

v_gene: TRBV7-9
len: 12
d_gene: TRBD1
j_gene: TRBJ2-2
abundance: -
CDR3nt: TGTGGCGGGACAGGGAACACCGGGGAGCTGTTTTTT
CDR3aa: CGGTGNTGELFF

v_gene: TRBV5-1
len: 15
d_gene: -
j_gene: TRBJ2-7
abundance: -
CDR3nt: TGCGCCAGCAGCTTGGCCATTGGGGGCAGAGACGAGCAGTACTTC
CDR3aa: CASSLAIGGRDEQYF

v_gene: TRBV7-2
len: 13
d_gene: -
j_gene: TRBJ2-3
abundance: -
CDR3nt: TGTGCCAGCAGCCGGGACCACACAGATACGCAGTATTTT
CDR3aa: CASSRDHTDTQYF

v_gene: TRBV27
len: 17
d_gene: TRBD2
j_gene: TRBJ2-1
abundance: -
CDR3nt: TGTGCCAGCACCTCTAGCGGGTTAGGACCCTTTTACAATGAGCAGTTCTTC
CDR3aa: CASTSSGLGPFYNEQFF

v_gene: TRBV7-2
len: 17
d_gene: TRBD2
j_gene: TRBJ2-1
abundance: -
CDR3nt: TGTGCCAGCAGCTTACCGCGGGGGAGCCCAGTCACCAATGAGCAGTTCTTC
CDR3aa: CASSLPRGSPVTNEQFF

v_gene: TRBV10-3
len: 15
d_gene: TRBD1
j_gene: TRBJ1-2
abundance: -
CDR3nt: TGTGCCATCAGTCAAGCGACAGGGGATGTTCGTGGCTACACCTTC
CDR3aa: CAISQATGDVRGYTF

v_gene: TRBV6-5
len: 13
d_gene: -
j_gene: TRBJ1-3
abundance: once
CDR3nt: TGTGCCAGCATCTCAGCAGGGGGAAACACCATATATTTT
CDR3aa: CASISAGGNTIYF